The table lists the clone carrying this T cell receptor beta chain with a count of one. In blood CD8+ and CD4+ T cells, TCR beta underwent sequencing. The data stem from a study of CD8 T cells in Susac syndrome. An input of roughly 0.5 to 1 ug of RNA was subjected to reverse transcription using random hexamers. TCRdb re-derived calls from the immunoSEQ multiplex PCR reads in MiXCR, one entry per CDR3 protein. Among roughly 110,000 distinct CDR3 sequences, roughly 94% were seen once, and the ten largest hold roughly 0.43%. The V and J ends lost 3 bases and 3 bases respectively, with 12 bases between them. The germline gives CDR1 KGHSH, CDR2 LQKENI. The CDR3 spans 14 residues.

The chain uses TRBV18 and TRBJ2-7, with D tentatively TRBD1 or TRBD2 (5 bases each). Specimen: CD8+ T cells from PBMCs. This sequence was found in a human donor with Susac syndrome. CDR3 region: CASSPGTEYYEQYF. The CDR3 DNA reads TGTGCCAGCTCACCCGGGACCGAATACTACGAGCAGTACTTC. The variable domain in full, with the rest retrieved from reference TRBV18 and TRBJ2-7, is NAGVMQNPRHLVRRRGQEARLRCSPMKGHSHVYWYRQLPEEGLKFMVYLQKENIIDESGMPKERFSAEFPKEGPSILRIQQVVRGDSAAYFCASSPGTEYYEQYFGPGTRLTVT.